A selection of T cell receptor beta chains follows, all from one sample in a study of blood T cell repertoires in COVID-19. TCRdb's copy holds only in-frame clones and misses some; the assay was immunoSEQ multiplex PCR. The sample comprises 150,000 or so clones, 75% to 90% of which are singletons, and around 4.5% rests with the top ten. The sequencing sample was made of peripheral blood. All receptors come from a man aged 60 to 69 with COVID-19, enrolled during active disease. CDR3s include the opening cysteine and the closing phenylalanine or tryptophan. Fields, in order: D gene, clone size, J gene, V gene, CDR3 DNA, CDR3 protein. The D gene is left open where the match is weak. A row's size may be missing; if present it is once, few, many or a size class.

D gene: NA
clone size: NA
J gene: TRBJ1-1
V gene: TRBV30
CDR3 DNA: TGTGCCTGGAGTGAGTTGGGAGGGATTGAAGCTTTCTTT
CDR3 protein: CAWSELGGIEAFF

D gene: TRBD1
clone size: once
J gene: TRBJ2-7
V gene: TRBV6-5
CDR3 DNA: TGTGCCAGCAGGGGGGACAGCTACGAGCAGTACTTC
CDR3 protein: CASRGDSYEQYF

D gene: TRBD1
clone size: NA
J gene: TRBJ1-4
V gene: TRBV28
CDR3 DNA: TGTGCCAGCAGTTTTGGGGGACAGGGACTGTTTTTT
CDR3 protein: CASSFGGQGLFF

D gene: NA
clone size: once
J gene: TRBJ2-7
V gene: TRBV6-5
CDR3 DNA: TGTGCCAGCAGTTACGTGGAGGGGTCCTACGAGCAGTACTTC
CDR3 protein: CASSYVEGSYEQYF

D gene: NA
clone size: NA
J gene: TRBJ2-2
V gene: TRBV4-3
CDR3 DNA: TGCGCCAGCAGCCAAGGGACTTCCAGCCCCACCGGGGAGCTGTTTTTT
CDR3 protein: CASSQGTSSPTGELFF

D gene: NA
clone size: NA
J gene: TRBJ2-2
V gene: TRBV3-1/TRBV3-2
CDR3 DNA: TGTGCCAGCAGTCAAGGGCTGGGGCAGCTGTTTTTT
CDR3 protein: CASSQGLGQLFF

D gene: NA
clone size: NA
J gene: TRBJ2-7
V gene: TRBV7-3
CDR3 DNA: TGTGCCAGCAGCTTAACGAAAGGGGTTGTGTACGAGCAGTACTTC
CDR3 protein: CASSLTKGVVYEQYF

D gene: TRBD1
clone size: NA
J gene: TRBJ2-7
V gene: TRBV10-3
CDR3 DNA: TGTGCCATCAGGGGACAGGGGTCCCCAAGACTCTACGAGCAGTACTTC
CDR3 protein: CAIRGQGSPRLYEQYF

D gene: NA
clone size: NA
J gene: TRBJ1-2
V gene: TRBV18
CDR3 DNA: TGTGCCAGCTCACCTAACGTAGGGGATCTTAACTATGGCTACACCTTC
CDR3 protein: CASSPNVGDLNYGYTF

D gene: TRBD1
clone size: NA
J gene: TRBJ1-4
V gene: TRBV12-3/TRBV12-4
CDR3 DNA: TGTGCCAGCAGTCTACGACAGGGCGAAAAACTGTTTTTT
CDR3 protein: CASSLRQGEKLFF

D gene: NA
clone size: NA
J gene: TRBJ2-3
V gene: TRBV9
CDR3 DNA: TGTGCCAGCAGCCAGGGGGGTACGCAGTATTTT
CDR3 protein: CASSQGGTQYF

D gene: TRBD2
clone size: NA
J gene: TRBJ2-2
V gene: TRBV7-2
CDR3 DNA: TGTGCCAGCAGCTTAGGACTAGCGGGTGGCACCGGGGAGCTGTTTTTT
CDR3 protein: CASSLGLAGGTGELFF

D gene: NA
clone size: NA
J gene: TRBJ2-7
V gene: TRBV18
CDR3 DNA: TGTGCCAGCTCACGGACAGTCAACTACGAGCAGTACTTC
CDR3 protein: CASSRTVNYEQYF

D gene: NA
clone size: NA
J gene: TRBJ2-2
V gene: TRBV6-5
CDR3 DNA: TGTGCCAGCAGTTACCCAGGGACCGGGGAGCTGTTTTTT
CDR3 protein: CASSYPGTGELFF

D gene: NA
clone size: few
J gene: TRBJ1-2
V gene: TRBV10-3
CDR3 DNA: TGTGCCATCAGTCCGGACAGCAACTATGGCTACACCTTC
CDR3 protein: CAISPDSNYGYTF

D gene: TRBD1
clone size: NA
J gene: TRBJ1-2
V gene: TRBV4-3
CDR3 DNA: TGCGCCAGCAGCCAAGATTATAGGGGGCGGTCCGGAGGCTACACCTTC
CDR3 protein: CASSQDYRGRSGGYTF

D gene: NA
clone size: NA
J gene: TRBJ1-4
V gene: TRBV7-9
CDR3 DNA: TGTGCCAGCAGCTTATCGCAGGACCGGAGGAGCGAAAAACTGTTTTTT
CDR3 protein: CASSLSQDRRSEKLFF

D gene: TRBD1
clone size: NA
J gene: TRBJ1-1
V gene: TRBV6-2/TRBV6-3
CDR3 DNA: TGTGCCAGCAGCCGAGGGGATGGACAGGAGAACACTGAAGCTTTCTTT
CDR3 protein: CASSRGDGQENTEAFF

D gene: TRBD1
clone size: NA
J gene: TRBJ1-2
V gene: TRBV27
CDR3 DNA: TGTGCCAGCAGTCGACAGGGTGGGCCTAGTTCTTTAATAAACTATGGCTACACCTTC
CDR3 protein: CASSRQGGPSSLINYGYTF

D gene: TRBD2
clone size: NA
J gene: TRBJ2-5
V gene: TRBV4-2
CDR3 DNA: TGTGCCAGCAGCCAAGATCGGCCCCATTCTAGCGGGGGGGCCCATGAGACCCAGTACTTC
CDR3 protein: CASSQDRPHSSGGAHETQYF

D gene: TRBD1
clone size: NA
J gene: TRBJ1-1
V gene: TRBV5-1
CDR3 DNA: TGCGCCAGCAGTAGGGGGCGCGGGACTGAAGCTTTCTTT
CDR3 protein: CASSRGRGTEAFF

D gene: NA
clone size: NA
J gene: TRBJ2-7
V gene: TRBV30
CDR3 DNA: TGTGCCTGTTGCAGGCCCAACGAGCAGTACTTC
CDR3 protein: CACCRPNEQYF

D gene: TRBD1
clone size: NA
J gene: TRBJ1-2
V gene: TRBV28
CDR3 DNA: TGTGCCAGCAGTTTAGGGACAGGGGGAATAGGGGGTTACACCTTC
CDR3 protein: CASSLGTGGIGGYTF

D gene: TRBD2
clone size: NA
J gene: TRBJ2-5
V gene: TRBV5-4
CDR3 DNA: TGTGCCAGCAGCTCTAGCGGGGGAAACCAAGAGACCCAGTACTTC
CDR3 protein: CASSSSGGNQETQYF

D gene: NA
clone size: NA
J gene: TRBJ1-2
V gene: TRBV7-9
CDR3 DNA: TGTGCCAGCAGCTTATTGGGGGCGGATAACTATGGCTACACCTTC
CDR3 protein: CASSLLGADNYGYTF

D gene: NA
clone size: NA
J gene: TRBJ1-6
V gene: TRBV4-1
CDR3 DNA: TGCGCCAGCAGCCAAGGGTTACAGAAAACCGATAATTCACCCCTCCACTTT
CDR3 protein: CASSQGLQKTDNSPLHF

D gene: TRBD1
clone size: NA
J gene: TRBJ1-2
V gene: TRBV5-4
CDR3 DNA: TGTGCCAGCAGCTTGGCCGCAGGGGGAGACTATGGCTACACCTTC
CDR3 protein: CASSLAAGGDYGYTF

D gene: TRBD1
clone size: NA
J gene: TRBJ2-1
V gene: TRBV18
CDR3 DNA: TGTGCCAGCTCGCCCGGGACAGGCGCCTACAATGAGCAGTTCTTC
CDR3 protein: CASSPGTGAYNEQFF

D gene: NA
clone size: NA
J gene: TRBJ2-7
V gene: TRBV2
CDR3 DNA: TGTGCCAGCAGGAGGGGGGGATGGGAGCAGTACTTC
CDR3 protein: CASRRGGWEQYF

D gene: NA
clone size: NA
J gene: TRBJ2-1
V gene: TRBV7-3
CDR3 DNA: TGTGCCAGCAGCTTAGGGGCCGGGAATGAGCAGTTCTTC
CDR3 protein: CASSLGAGNEQFF

D gene: TRBD1
clone size: NA
J gene: TRBJ1-2
V gene: TRBV5-6
CDR3 DNA: TGTGCCAGCAGCTTAGTGACAGGGATATATGGCTACACCTTC
CDR3 protein: CASSLVTGIYGYTF

D gene: NA
clone size: NA
J gene: TRBJ1-2
V gene: TRBV4-3
CDR3 DNA: TGCGCCAGCAGCCAAGGGACACCCAACTATGGCTACACCTTC
CDR3 protein: CASSQGTPNYGYTF

D gene: NA
clone size: NA
J gene: TRBJ2-2
V gene: TRBV5-1
CDR3 DNA: TGCGCCAGCAGCTCCTACTCAAACACCGGGGAGCTGTTTTTT
CDR3 protein: CASSSYSNTGELFF

D gene: NA
clone size: NA
J gene: TRBJ1-1
V gene: TRBV18
CDR3 DNA: TGTGCCAGCTCACTTACACGGGGGGAGGTAAACACTGAAGCTTTCTTT
CDR3 protein: CASSLTRGEVNTEAFF

D gene: NA
clone size: NA
J gene: TRBJ1-6
V gene: TRBV24-1
CDR3 DNA: TGTGCCACCAGTGATCCATACGGGAGCTCCTATAATTCACCCCTCCACTTT
CDR3 protein: CATSDPYGSSYNSPLHF

D gene: TRBD1
clone size: NA
J gene: TRBJ1-1
V gene: TRBV6-2/TRBV6-3
CDR3 DNA: TGTGCCAGCAGTTACTCGGGGACAGCTAACACTGAAGCTTTCTTT
CDR3 protein: CASSYSGTANTEAFF

D gene: TRBD1
clone size: NA
J gene: TRBJ2-2
V gene: TRBV19
CDR3 DNA: TGTGCCAGTAGTCCCGACGGACAGGCCGCGAACACCGGGGAGCTGTTTTTT
CDR3 protein: CASSPDGQAANTGELFF

D gene: NA
clone size: NA
J gene: TRBJ1-5
V gene: TRBV6-2/TRBV6-3
CDR3 DNA: TGTGCCAGCAGCTCATCCGACCAAATACAGGGTGTCAGCAATCAGCCCCAGCATTTT
CDR3 protein: CASSSSDQIQGVSNQPQHF

D gene: NA
clone size: NA
J gene: TRBJ1-1
V gene: TRBV4-2
CDR3 DNA: TGTGCCAGCAGCCAAGATGGGCAGGAGAACACTGAAGCTTTCTTT
CDR3 protein: CASSQDGQENTEAFF